These 2 T cell receptor beta chains share one sample of origin, sequenced in a study of CD8+ T cells in alopecia areata. Treatment: oral pan-JAK inhibitor, 5-10 mg twice daily. As the sequencing template, cDNA was produced by extracting RNA and reverse transcribing it. Measured with immunoSEQ multiplex PCR; TCRdb has only the in-frame clones, and not every one. The profile shows 150,000 to 200,000 clones, 60% of them singletons. The input for sequencing was CD4+ T cells sorted from blood, taken at week 24, from a patient treated with tofacitinib. These TCRs come from a human donor with alopecia areata.

V usage is TRBV7-2 and J usage is TRBJ2-4; TRBD2 agrees at 12 bases. V lost 4 bases, J lost 0 bases, and 7 bases stayed unmatched. Germline V gene lookup returns CDR1 SGHTA and CDR2 FQGNSA. CDR3 length: 18 amino acids. CDR3 nucleotide sequence: TGTGCCAGCAGCTCGCTAGCGGGGGGGATACTAGCCAAAAACATTCAGTACTTC. Residues: CASSSLAGGILAKNIQYF. Variable domain in full (rest from reference TRBV7-2 and TRBJ2-4): GAGVSQSPSNKVTEKGKDVELRCDPISGHTALYWYRQSLGQGLEFLIYFQGNSAPDKSGLPSDRFSAERTGGSVSTLTIQRTQQEDSAVYLCASSSLAGGILAKNIQYFGAGTRLSVL.

The chain carries TRBV15 and TRBJ1-1; D gene uncertain. CDR3 length: 14 residues. Trimming cost V 0 bases and J 5 bases, with 10 bases left between them. CDR1 and CDR2 (germline): LNHNV, YYDKDF (reference sequence). For the CDR3, the DNA is TGTGCCACCAGCAGAGATCCCAGTATGACTGAAGCTTTCTTT. Its protein is CATSRDPSMTEAFF.